These 6 T cell receptor beta chains were all obtained from the same sample, sequenced in a study of T cells in Graves' hyperthyroidism and ophthalmopathy. What was amplified from RNA transcripts were TCR beta CDR3 regions. Using the HTBI primer set, a first-round RT-PCR was run on the TCR CDR3. TCRdb called the multiplex PCR reads again in MiXCR, with one record for every CDR3 protein. The sample has more than 350,000 distinct CDR3 sequences, 15% seen once. The sequencing input was blood. Receptors originate from a woman in her thirties with Graves' hyperthyroidism.

Many counts were recorded for this clonotype. The chain uses TRBV12-3 or TRBV12-4 and TRBJ1-1, with 8 bases lining up with TRBD1. The ends lost 3 bases at V and 4 bases at J; junction bases unmatched: 10. CDR3 length equals 16 residues. The DNA of the CDR3 is TGTGCCAGCAGTTTCTACCGAGGACAGGGCCCCACTGAAGCTTTCTTT. It yields the protein CASSFYRGQGPTEAFF.

This rearrangement joins TRBV6-1 to TRBJ2-1, with 10 bases lining up with TRBD2. The germline CDR1 and CDR2 sequences are MNHNS and SASEGT. The CDR3 runs 15 residues. Trimming cost V 6 bases and J 5 bases; bases outside gene matches: 7. DNA of the CDR3: TGTGCCAGCAGGCTAGCGGGAGTAGTCCACAATGAGCAGTTCTTC. Translated, it gives CASRLAGVVHNEQFF.

This clonotype has at least ten counts. The chain links TRBV24-1 to TRBJ2-2; a possible D gene is TRBD1 (6 bases). This CDR3 has 14 amino acids. Germline V gene data show CDR1 as KGHDR and CDR2 as SFDVKD. V dropped 5 bases and J dropped 3 bases, with 9 bases sitting between them. CDR3 residues: CATSGAGDTGELFF. The CDR3 coding sequence is TGTGCCACCAGTGGGGCAGGGGACACCGGGGAGCTGTTTTTT.

This clonotype occurred many times. CDR3 DNA: TGTGCCAGCAGTTCCCAAGCGGCCACTGGAAACACCATATATTTT. It is translated as CASSSQAATGNTIYF. The chain uses TRBV12-3 or TRBV12-4 and TRBJ1-3; D call uncertain. The CDR3 spans 15 residues. Trimming cost V 4 bases and J 2 bases, with 12 bases left between them.

CDR3: CASSKGLAAYNEQFF. CDR3 bases: TGCGCCAGCAGTAAGGGACTAGCGGCCTACAATGAGCAGTTCTTC. The chain employs TRBV5-1 and TRBJ2-1; 11 nucleotides align to TRBD2. Germline lookup yields CDR1 SGHRS and CDR2 YFSETQ. CDR3 length: 15 amino acids. Trimming removed 5 bases from V and 2 bases from J; junction bases left unmatched: 3.

This sequence joins TRBV29-1 and TRBJ2-1; 7 bases are shared with TRBD2. The V and J ends lost 5 bases and 8 bases, in that order; junction bases with no gene match: 12. CDR3 size: 14 residues. Per germline, CDR1 SQVTM and CDR2 ANQGSEA. As DNA, the CDR3 is TGCAGCGTTTCGGCGGGAGCGTTCGGGCATGAGCAGTTCTTC. Its protein is CSVSAGAFGHEQFF.